A selection of T cell receptor beta chains follows, all from one sample in a study of cytomegalovirus exposure and HLA in healthy donors. The repertoire was sequenced with immunoSEQ multiplex PCR; TCRdb's copy has only in-frame clones and lacks some. The table lists 200,000 to 250,000 clones, approximately 80% of them singletons. Source material: PBMCs. The receptor set was obtained from a girl aged 2 to 10 in good health and CMV-seronegative. The CDR3 runs from the conserved cysteine through the conserved F or W. Fields, in order: J gene, D gene, V gene, CDR3 DNA, CDR3 protein. A D gene is named only where the DNA matches it firmly.

j_gene: TRBJ2-1; d_gene: NA; v_gene: TRBV13; CDR3nt: TGTGCCAGCAGCTTCCGACCGACAGACCACAATGAGCAGTTCTTC; CDR3aa: CASSFRPTDHNEQFF
j_gene: TRBJ2-7; d_gene: NA; v_gene: TRBV27; CDR3nt: TGTGCCAGCAGTATGACTAGTTACTACGAGCAGTACTTC; CDR3aa: CASSMTSYYEQYF
j_gene: TRBJ2-2; d_gene: TRBD1; v_gene: TRBV6-5; CDR3nt: TGTGCCAGCAACTTGGACAGGGCGGCCGGGGAGCTGTTTTTT; CDR3aa: CASNLDRAAGELFF
j_gene: TRBJ2-7; d_gene: NA; v_gene: TRBV6-6; CDR3nt: TGTGCCAGCGACTCCGATTTTAGGCGGGACTCCTACGAGCAGTACTTC; CDR3aa: CASDSDFRRDSYEQYF
j_gene: TRBJ1-4; d_gene: NA; v_gene: TRBV19; CDR3nt: TGTGCCAGTAGTCGGGACTCTGGACGGGAAAAACTGTTTTTT; CDR3aa: CASSRDSGREKLFF
j_gene: TRBJ2-7; d_gene: NA; v_gene: TRBV2; CDR3nt: TGTGCCAGCAGTGAACGAGGTGGTGGGTCCTACGAGCAGTACTTC; CDR3aa: CASSERGGGSYEQYF
j_gene: TRBJ1-2; d_gene: NA; v_gene: TRBV6-5; CDR3nt: TGTGCCAGCAGTTACGAGGCGAACTATGGCTACACCTTC; CDR3aa: CASSYEANYGYTF
j_gene: TRBJ2-3; d_gene: TRBD1; v_gene: TRBV9; CDR3nt: TGTGCCAGCAGCTCCCCCCGACAGGGCTTCACAGATACGCAGTATTTT; CDR3aa: CASSSPRQGFTDTQYF
j_gene: TRBJ1-5; d_gene: NA; v_gene: TRBV2; CDR3nt: TGTGCCAGCAGTGGCAGGGTAGGGTTGAATCAGCCCCAGCATTTT; CDR3aa: CASSGRVGLNQPQHF
j_gene: TRBJ2-7; d_gene: TRBD1; v_gene: TRBV6-1; CDR3nt: TGTGCCAGCAGTTCGGACAGGTTCTCCTACGAGCAGTACTTC; CDR3aa: CASSSDRFSYEQYF
j_gene: TRBJ1-1; d_gene: NA; v_gene: TRBV5-4; CDR3nt: TGTGCCAGCAGCTTGGGGACAGCCAATGAAGCTTTCTTT; CDR3aa: CASSLGTANEAFF